This T cell receptor beta chain emerged from a study of molecular identifiers for immune sequencing clone quantification. Points from the study as a whole: Spiked-in Jurkat TCR RNA corresponding to one cell was reported as detectable against about 1 million naive cells.

Listed TCR primers and previously described methods were used for bulk TCR libraries. TCRdb re-called the PCR reads with MiXCR, one entry per CDR3 protein. This sample yields approximately 320,000 distinct CDR3 sequences, of which 24% are seen a single time; 0.65% to 0.75% belongs to the top ten. In the case of this clonotype: The target antigen is unknown.

V was shortened by 3 bases and J by 1 base, with 13 bases between the two germline ends. Per the germline V gene, CDR1 is DFQATT and CDR2 is SNEGSKA (reference sequence). This CDR3 spans 15 amino acids. The sequenced sample was naive CD8+ T cells from blood, with Jurkat cell RNA spiked in. Described subset: FACS-sorted CD8+CD4-CCR7+CD45RA+ naive T cells. This receptor was identified in a human donor in good health. Some libraries in this study had Jurkat cell RNA spiked in. The V gene is TRBV20-1, the J gene TRBJ2-1, with D possibly being TRBD1 (6 bases). CDR3: CSARGHLLSYNEQFF. CDR3 coding DNA: TGCAGTGCTAGGGGACACCTATTATCCTACAATGAGCAGTTCTTC.